Listed below are T cell receptor beta chains from one sample, sequenced in a study of regulatory T cells in long-lasting Graves disease. Via MiXCR, TCRdb re-called the multiplex PCR reads, giving one row per CDR3 protein. The sample consists of around 250,000 distinct CDR3 sequences, 15% to 20% of them appearing once. Sequencing used peripheral blood mononuclear cells (PBMCs), obtained at new diagnosis, from a patient treated with antithyroid drugs. These receptors were taken from a female donor with Graves disease. Both conserved end residues are part of each CDR3. A D gene is named only where the DNA matches it firmly. For some rows the clone size is stated as once, few or many, or as a class when expanded; others skip it.

TRBD2	TRBV9	many	16	TRBJ2-7	CASSPLGAGGPLEQYF	TGTGCCAGCAGCCCTCTGGGAGCGGGAGGCCCCCTCGAGCAGTACTTC
NA	TRBV7-9	many	13	TRBJ1-4	CASSQMGLEKLFF	TGTGCCAGCAGCCAAATGGGTTTGGAAAAACTGTTTTTT
NA	TRBV29-1	few	11	TRBJ1-1	CGSETGTEAFF	TGCGGGTCCGAAACTGGCACTGAAGCTTTCTTT
TRBD2	TRBV10-3	many	15	TRBJ2-3	CAISEGREITDTQYF	TGTGCCATCAGTGAAGGGCGGGAGATCACAGATACGCAGTATTTT
TRBD2	TRBV11-3	NA	16	TRBJ2-3	CASTRLAALGADTQYF	TGTGCCAGCACACGACTAGCGGCCCTAGGGGCAGATACGCAGTATTTT
TRBD1	TRBV7-9	NA	15	TRBJ1-2	CASSSDRGADYGYTF	TGTGCCAGCAGCTCGGACAGGGGCGCCGACTATGGCTACACCTTC
NA	TRBV2	many	14	TRBJ1-1	CASTQARELGEALF	TGTGCCAGCACCCAGGCTAGGGAATTAGGTGAAGCTCTCTTT
NA	TRBV12-5	few	15	TRBJ1-3	CASGLSAPSGNTIYF	TGTGCTAGTGGCCTGTCCGCGCCCTCTGGAAACACCATATATTTT
NA	TRBV28	many	12	TRBJ1-5	CASSPQVQPQHF	TGTGCCAGCAGTCCACAGGTTCAGCCCCAGCATTTT
TRBD1	TRBV6-1	many	12	TRBJ1-5	CASGDRDQPQHF	TGTGCCAGCGGGGACAGGGATCAGCCCCAGCATTTT
NA	TRBV19	many	13	TRBJ1-1	CASKGGENTEAFF	TGTGCCAGTAAAGGGGGAGAGAACACTGAAGCTTTCTTT
TRBD2	TRBV30	few	14	TRBJ2-1	CAWSTSGAIGEQFF	TGTGCCTGGAGCACTAGCGGGGCCATCGGTGAGCAGTTCTTC
TRBD1	TRBV30	NA	14	TRBJ2-3	CAWRKDRGTDTQYF	TGTGCCTGGAGGAAGGACAGGGGAACAGATACGCAGTATTTT
NA	TRBV4-2	few	15	TRBJ2-7	CASSQGGQGGGEQYF	TGTGCCAGCAGCCAAGGTGGTCAGGGGGGTGGTGAGCAGTACTTC
NA	TRBV4-1	many	15	TRBJ2-7	CASSQDRAATYEQYF	TGCGCCAGCAGCCAAGATCGGGCAGCCACCTACGAGCAGTACTTC
NA	TRBV30	NA	15	TRBJ2-5	CAWSGWGAYVETQYF	TGTGCCTGGAGTGGTTGGGGGGCCTACGTAGAGACCCAGTACTTC
NA	TRBV20-1	few	16	TRBJ1-5	CSARDPDVGSNQPQHF	TGCAGTGCTAGAGATCCTGATGTTGGTAGCAATCAGCCCCAGCATTTT
TRBD2	TRBV30	many	14	TRBJ2-3	CAWSGLAGADTQYF	TGTGCCTGGAGTGGTCTAGCGGGAGCAGATACGCAGTATTTT
NA	TRBV7-9	many	16	TRBJ1-1	CASSAKGGLMNTEAFF	TGTGCCAGCAGCGCAAAGGGGGGCCTCATGAACACTGAAGCTTTCTTT
NA	TRBV4-1	many	16	TRBJ1-5	CASSQDGVVRNQPQHF	TGCGCCAGCAGCCAAGATGGGGTGGTCCGCAATCAGCCCCAGCATTTT
NA	TRBV20-1	NA	13	TRBJ1-1	CSALHRVNTEAFF	TGCAGTGCTTTACACAGGGTGAACACTGAAGCTTTCTTT
NA	TRBV3-1	NA	15	TRBJ2-4	CASSQDRVDGNIQCF	TGTGCCAGCAGCCAAGATAGAGTGGATGGGAACATTCAGTGCTTC
NA	TRBV20-1	NA	15	TRBJ2-1	CSAEIPWGVYNEQFF	TGCAGTGCGGAGATCCCCTGGGGAGTCTACAATGAGCAGTTCTTC
NA	TRBV9	many	14	TRBJ1-2	CASTLDSGPQGYTF	TGTGCCAGCACCCTAGATTCCGGGCCCCAAGGCTACACCTTC
NA	TRBV28	many	14	TRBJ1-2	CASRQPTVLWSYTF	TGTGCCAGCAGGCAACCGACAGTACTATGGAGCTACACCTTC
NA	TRBV29-1	many	14	TRBJ2-4	CSVVGASGKNIQYF	TGCAGCGTTGTCGGGGCCTCAGGGAAAAACATTCAGTACTTC
NA	TRBV6-1	many	15	TRBJ1-1	CASSQGADMNTEAFF	TGTGCCAGCAGCCAAGGTGCAGATATGAACACTGAAGCTTTCTTT
TRBD1	TRBV6-2/TRBV6-3	NA	13	TRBJ1-6	CASRPTGAPTLHF	TGTGCCAGCAGGCCGACAGGGGCACCGACCCTCCACTTT
TRBD2	TRBV19	many	15	TRBJ2-5	CASCSSGSKWATQYF	TGTGCCAGCTGCTCTAGCGGGAGTAAATGGGCGACCCAGTACTTC
NA	TRBV6-2/TRBV6-3	many	17	TRBJ1-6	CASSRDRPTTYNSPLHF	TGTGCCAGCAGTCGGGACCGCCCTACGACCTATAATTCACCCCTCCACTTT
NA	TRBV6-1	many	14	TRBJ1-2	CASSPTGLNYGYTF	TGTGCCAGCAGTCCGACAGGTCTTAACTATGGCTACACCTTC
NA	TRBV19	many	13	TRBJ1-5	CASSIDRDQPQHF	TGTGCCAGTAGTATAGACAGGGATCAGCCCCAGCATTTT
TRBD1	TRBV6-1	many	15	TRBJ1-2	CASSPDRGFYYGYTF	TGTGCCAGCAGTCCGGACAGGGGGTTCTACTATGGCTACACCTTC
TRBD1	TRBV11-2	NA	16	TRBJ2-1	CASSLGFRGRVDEQFF	TGTGCCAGCAGCTTAGGTTTCAGGGGGCGTGTCGATGAGCAGTTCTTC
NA	TRBV30	many	14	TRBJ2-7	CAWRWGAYSYEQYF	TGTGCCTGGAGGTGGGGCGCCTACTCCTACGAGCAGTACTTC
NA	TRBV24-1	many	12	TRBJ1-1	CATSAVNTEAFF	TGTGCCACCAGTGCAGTGAACACTGAAGCTTTCTTT
TRBD2	TRBV20-1	many	13	TRBJ2-1	CSARAGEINEQFF	TGCAGTGCTAGGGCGGGAGAAATCAATGAGCAGTTCTTC
NA	TRBV20-1	few	14	TRBJ2-3	CSALSTHLTDTQYF	TGCAGTGCTCTTTCGACTCACTTAACAGATACGCAGTATTTT
NA	TRBV19	few	16	TRBJ2-2	CASTPEKGKNTGELFF	TGTGCCAGTACCCCCGAGAAGGGAAAAAACACCGGGGAGCTGTTTTTT
TRBD2	TRBV7-2	many	16	TRBJ2-5	CASSSRLSGTSETQYF	TGTGCCAGCAGCTCCCGCTTATCCGGGACTAGTGAGACCCAGTACTTC
NA	TRBV29-1	many	13	TRBJ1-2	CSVALGPGDGYTF	TGCAGCGTTGCCTTGGGCCCTGGGGATGGCTACACCTTC
TRBD2	TRBV10-3	many	16	TRBJ2-2	CAISESTAGAGGELFF	TGTGCCATCAGTGAGTCGACGGCGGGAGCGGGCGGGGAGCTGTTTTTT
NA	TRBV24-1	many	16	TRBJ2-2	CATSEAEGVLTGELFF	TGTGCCACCAGTGAGGCGGAGGGGGTCCTCACCGGGGAGCTGTTTTTT
TRBD2	TRBV20-1	many	16	TRBJ2-1	CSAQSGTSDSYNEQFF	TGCAGTGCCCAAAGCGGGACTAGCGATTCCTACAATGAGCAGTTCTTC
NA	TRBV7-3	many	16	TRBJ2-3	CASSLGGGGSADTQYF	TGTGCCAGCAGCTTAGGAGGGGGCGGGAGCGCAGATACGCAGTATTTT
TRBD1	TRBV12-3/TRBV12-4	many	14	TRBJ2-7	CASRGGTGPYEQYF	TGTGCCAGCAGGGGAGGGACAGGGCCGTACGAGCAGTACTTC
NA	TRBV18	many	15	TRBJ2-7	CASSPATGPLYEQYF	TGTGCCAGCTCACCGGCGACAGGACCCCTCTACGAGCAGTACTTC
NA	TRBV7-3	NA	13	TRBJ2-3	CASSLTEADTQYF	TGTGCCAGCAGCTTAACTGAGGCAGATACGCAGTATTTT
NA	TRBV29-1	many	12	TRBJ2-7	CSAGELPYEQYF	TGCAGCGCTGGGGAATTACCCTACGAGCAGTACTTC
NA	TRBV19	many	14	TRBJ2-2	CASSIQGNTGELFF	TGTGCCAGTAGTATTCAGGGGAACACCGGGGAGCTGTTTTTT
NA	TRBV5-4	few	13	TRBJ1-1	CASSLGAGREAFF	TGTGCCAGCAGCTTAGGGGCGGGCCGGGAAGCTTTCTTT
TRBD1	TRBV29-1	many	18	TRBJ2-1	CSVGRHRQGPRSYNEQFF	TGCAGCGTTGGACGCCATAGACAGGGACCGAGGTCCTACAATGAGCAGTTCTTC